Listed here are 23 T cell receptor beta chains from one sample, sequenced in a study of shared clonotypes between healthy human individuals. Sequencing was performed with immunoSEQ multiplex PCR; in TCRdb, only in-frame clones are kept and a portion is missing. Here the sample spans fewer than 200,000 clones, about 66% being singletons. The sequenced sample consisted of memory CD4+ T cells sorted from blood. Subset: CD45RA-negative fraction. The receptors here all came from a man aged 30 to 45 in good health.

The rearrangement links TRBV28 to TRBJ1-2; 10 bases match TRBD1. This CDR3 region has 15 residues. CDR1 and CDR2 (germline): MDHEN, SYDVKM. With V trimmed by 9 bases and J by 4 bases, 11 bases remained unmatched. CDR3 protein: CASCPDRGNVYGYTF. The CDR3 nucleotides are TGTGCCAGTTGCCCGGACAGGGGGAATGTCTATGGCTACACCTTC.

The gene calls are TRBV2 and TRBJ1-1, with D hard to call. This CDR3 has 14 amino acids. V lost 5 bases to trimming and J lost 1 base, with 11 bases between them. The germline CDR1 and CDR2 sequences are SNHLY and FYNNEI. CDR3 bases: TGTGCCAGCAGTTTGCGTCCGGCGAACACTGAAGCTTTCTTT. It is translated as CASSLRPANTEAFF.

V usage is TRBV6-1 and J usage is TRBJ1-4; D call uncertain. Germline V gene lookup returns CDR1 MNHNS and CDR2 SASEGT. The CDR3 contains 14 residues. The V end was cut by 2 bases, the J end by 8 bases, with 12 bases between. CDR3 bases: TGTGCCAGCAGTGAACTTTTGGGGTTCGAAAAACTGTTTTTT. Encoded protein: CASSELLGFEKLFF.

Concerning this clone: A read error may be the cause here, since a much bigger clone is one base away. The rearrangement joins TRBV5-5 to TRBJ2-5; D unclear. The V gene's germline CDR1 is SGHKS and CDR2 YYEKEE (reference sequence). V lost 0 bases and J 0 bases, leaving 0 bases between the germline ends. The CDR3 consists of 12 residues. CDR3 sequence (DNA): TGTGCCAGCAGCTTGGACCAAGAGACCCAGTACTTC. Translation: CASSLDQETQYF. The variable domain in full, with the rest retrieved from reference TRBV5-5 and TRBJ2-5, is DAGVTQSPTHLIKTRGQQVTLRCSPISGHKSVSWYQQVLGQGPQFIFQYYEKEERGRGNFPDRFSARQFPNYSSELNVNALLLGDSALYLCASSLDQETQYFGPGTRLLVL.

The rearrangement links TRBV5-6 to TRBJ2-7; D might be TRBD2 (5 bases). The CDR3 sequence is 15 residues long. Per germline, CDR1 SGHDT and CDR2 YYEEEE. The V end lost 3 bases, the J end lost 2 bases, and 15 bases lay between the germline ends. CDR3 protein: CASSSCCGLTYEQYF. The CDR3 region has the DNA TGTGCCAGCAGCTCCTGTTGCGGACTGACCTACGAGCAGTACTTC.

V gene TRBV7-7 combines with J gene TRBJ2-5; D possibly matches TRBD1 or TRBD2 (6 bases each). V was trimmed by 5 bases and J by 5 bases, leaving 15 bases between them. CDR3 size: 14 residues. CDR1 and CDR2 (germline): SSHAT, FNYEAQ (reference sequence). In DNA, the CDR3 is TGTGCCAGCAGCCCCGAGGGGGGTTGGGAGACCCAGTACTTC. It yields the protein CASSPEGGWETQYF. Full variable domain (missing parts from reference TRBV7-7 and TRBJ2-5): GAGVSQSPRYKVTKRGQDVTLRCDPISSHATLYWYQQALGQGPEFLTYFNYEAQPDKSGLPSDRFSAERPEGSISTLTIQRTEQRDSAMYRCASSPEGGWETQYFGPGTRLLVL.

V usage is TRBV29-1 and J usage is TRBJ2-5, with D perhaps TRBD1 or TRBD2 (5 bases each). In germline, CDR1 is SQVTM, CDR2 ANQGSEA. The length of the CDR3 is 12 residues. Deletions cut 4 bases from V and 5 bases from J, with 11 bases between. The CDR3: CSVAGPGETQYF. DNA for the CDR3: TGCAGCGTTGCGGGACCCGGGGAGACCCAGTACTTC.

J is TRBJ2-4 and V is TRBV21-1. TRBV21-1 is termed a pseudogene. This CDR3 contains 19 residues. The CDR3, as DNA: TGTGCCAGCAGCACCCTTGTTTCCACCCCGACGTTGGCCAAAAACATTCAGTACTTC. Encoded protein: CASSTLVSTPTLAKNIQYF.

The chain joins TRBV4-3 to TRBJ2-1; the match to TRBD2 covers 8 bases. V trimming: 0 bases; J trimming: 4 bases; junction bases outside the gene matches: 5. The CDR3 runs 16 residues. CDR1 LGHNA and CDR2 YSLEER come from the germline V gene. The CDR3 spells CASSQEASGRYNEQFF. Written as DNA, the CDR3 is TGCGCCAGCAGCCAAGAGGCTAGCGGGCGATACAATGAGCAGTTCTTC.

The chain couples TRBV5-1 to TRBJ2-7, with 11 bases identical to TRBD2. Trimming took 4 bases from V and 3 from J; bases not matched to a gene: 6. The germline V gene encodes CDR1 SGHRS and CDR2 YFSETQ. This CDR3 has 15 amino acids. The CDR3 is CASSPRLAGNYEQYF. In DNA, the CDR3 is TGCGCCAGCAGCCCGCGACTAGCGGGAAACTACGAGCAGTACTTC. The full variable domain, its missing parts supplied by reference TRBV5-1 and TRBJ2-7, is KAGVTQTPRYLIKTRGQQVTLSCSPISGHRSVSWYQQTPGQGLQFLFEYFSETQRNKGNFPGRFSGRQFSNSRSEMNVSTLELGDSALYLCASSPRLAGNYEQYFGPGTRLTVT.

This clone was counted between two and nine times. The rearrangement joins TRBV7-9 to TRBJ1-4, with D unclear. The CDR3 extends over 15 amino acids. The V and J ends lost 5 bases and 5 bases respectively, with 15 bases between them. Looked up from germline, CDR1 is SEHNR and CDR2 is FQNEAQ (reference sequence). CDR3 sequence (DNA): TGTGCCAGCAGCCCCACGACCCCCGAGAATGAAAAACTGTTTTTT. Its protein product is CASSPTTPENEKLFF.

The chain has TRBV9 and TRBJ2-4, with D perhaps being TRBD1 or TRBD2 (5 bases each). The CDR3 runs 16 residues. Germline CDR1 is SGDLS and CDR2 is YYNGEE. Trimming took off 0 bases at V and 7 bases at J, with 17 bases between the two ends. The CDR3 DNA sequence: TGTGCCAGCAGCGTAGGTGGGGGATCCTTAGGGAACATTCAGTACTTC. This translates into CASSVGGGSLGNIQYF.

The rearrangement links TRBV5-1 to TRBJ2-5, with D possibly being TRBD2 (6 bases). With 4 bases removed from V and 1 base from J, the gap between germline ends came to 8 bases. Germline lookup yields CDR1 SGHRS and CDR2 YFSETQ. The CDR3 is 13 residues long. The CDR3 DNA sequence: TGCGCCAGCAGCCGGGAGCGCCAAGAGACCCAGTACTTC. This sequence encodes CASSRERQETQYF.

There are a few counts of this clone. J is TRBJ2-7 and V is TRBV7-9; maybe TRBD2 (5 bases). Germline V CDR1 and CDR2: SEHNR, FQNEAQ (reference sequence). The CDR3 extends over 14 amino acids. V lost 0 bases and J 0 bases, leaving 6 bases between the germline ends. This CDR3 reads CASSLAAGSYEQYF. CDR3 coding DNA: TGTGCCAGCAGCTTAGCGGCGGGCTCCTACGAGCAGTACTTC.

In the case of this clone: Different DNA sequences within this sample yield the same CDR3. CDR3 sequence reads: CASSPGGSYNEQFF. The CDR3 coding sequence is TGTGCCAGCAGTCCAGGTGGATCTTACAATGAGCAGTTCTTC. This sequence joins TRBV28 and TRBJ2-1, with no clear D. Germline V CDR1 and CDR2: MDHEN, SYDVKM. Trimming took off 5 bases at V and 4 bases at J, with 12 bases between the two ends. CDR3 length: 14 amino acids.

This chain links TRBV10-3 with TRBJ2-7; no reliable D call. The CDR3 runs to 13 residues. Per the germline V gene, CDR1 is ENHRY and CDR2 is SYGVKD. Trimming pared 6 bases from V and 1 base from J, leaving 10 bases between. Here the CDR3 reads CAIRRSESYEQYF. DNA for the CDR3: TGTGCCATCAGGAGGAGTGAATCCTACGAGCAGTACTTC.

The genes are TRBV4-1 and TRBJ1-2; the D gene is possibly TRBD1 (5 bases). This CDR3 spans 14 amino acids. V was trimmed by 4 bases and J by 5 bases, leaving 14 bases between them. The germline V gene has CDR1 MGHRA and CDR2 YSYEKL. The CDR3 nucleotides are TGCGCCAGCAGCCCACCCACCGGGGCTTATGGCTACACCTTC. It translates to CASSPPTGAYGYTF.

This clone showed up just a few times. The chain uses TRBV4-1 and TRBJ2-1, with no clear D. From germline, CDR1 is MGHRA and CDR2 YSYEKL. The CDR3 length is 16 residues. The V end was cut by 2 bases, the J end by 0 bases, with 11 bases between. The CDR3: CASSQQPKSSYNEQFF. The CDR3 region has the DNA TGCGCCAGCAGCCAACAGCCCAAGAGCTCCTACAATGAGCAGTTCTTC.

The CDR3 spells CASSPTGTGGETQYF. The CDR3 nucleotides read TGTGCCAGCAGCCCCACCGGGACGGGAGGAGAGACCCAGTACTTC. The rearrangement uses TRBV7-9 and TRBJ2-5, with 7 bases that match TRBD2. Per the germline V gene, CDR1 is SEHNR and CDR2 is FQNEAQ (reference sequence). The J segment lost 4 bases and the V segment lost 5 bases, leaving 10 bases of the junction unmatched. This CDR3 is 15 amino acids long.

This chain joins TRBV30 and TRBJ1-4; 7 nucleotides line up with TRBD1. The V gene end was trimmed by 5 bases and the J gene end by 11 bases; junction bases not matched to a gene: 5. CDR3 size: 11 residues. From germline, CDR1 is GTSNPN and CDR2 SVGIG (reference sequence). The CDR3 coding sequence is TGTGCCTGGGGGGGACAGACGAAACTGTTTTTT. Encoded protein: CAWGGQTKLFF. Based on the CDR3 plus reference TRBV30 and TRBJ1-4, the full variable domain is SQTIHQWPATLVQPVGSPLSLECTVEGTSNPNLYWYRQAAGRGLQLLFYSVGIGQISSEVPQNLSASRPQDRQFILSSKKLLLSDSGFYLCAWGGQTKLFFGSGTQLSVL.

This sequence joins TRBV11-3 and TRBJ2-7, with 12 bases aligning to TRBD2. CDR1 and CDR2 (germline): SGHNT, YENEEA. The CDR3 has 15 amino acids. Trimming took 5 bases from V and 9 from J; bases not matched to a gene: 11. The CDR3 loop reads CASSPRTSGIGWQYF. For the CDR3, the DNA is TGTGCCAGCAGCCCGCGGACTAGCGGGATCGGCTGGCAGTACTTC.

The chain carries TRBV9 and TRBJ2-3; 10 bases agree with TRBD2. V shed 6 bases and J 4 bases; nucleotides not matched to a gene: 26. Germline-derived CDR1 and CDR2 are SGDLS and YYNGEE. This CDR3 comprises 21 residues. CDR3 coding DNA: TGTGCCAGCACAGGAGGGGGCCAAAGAGGAGCGGGAGGGCCTCGGGCAGATACGCAGTATTTT. Residues: CASTGGGQRGAGGPRADTQYF.

This clone has a handful of counts. This sequence joins TRBV6-1 and TRBJ2-1; 8 bases map to TRBD2. CDR1 is MNHNS, CDR2 SASEGT, per germline. This CDR3 is 14 amino acids long. J lost 4 bases, V lost 8 bases, and 7 bases had no gene match. CDR3 bases: TGTGCCAGCTTTAGCGGGGTCGTATACAATGAGCAGTTCTTC. Its translation is CASFSGVVYNEQFF.